This T cell receptor beta chain stems from a study of blood T cell repertoires in COVID-19. Across the study: The study drew acute and convalescent COVID-19 samples from the United States, Italy and Spain. Sources were T cells, B-cell-depleted T cells, or PBMCs; the material itself was cDNA or gDNA.

Germline-derived CDR1 and CDR2 are LNHDA and SQIVND (reference sequence). The junction had 10 bases not matched to a gene; V was cut back by 5 bases and J by 6 bases. This CDR3 is built from 16 residues. Study processing details: Reference gene primer amplification gave estimated nucleated cell counts. Some clones are missing from TCRdb's copy, which holds only in-frame ones; the method was immunoSEQ multiplex PCR. For V, J and clone size, that table is used; D and trimming come from the DNA. Here the sample spans about 58,000 clones, around 91% being singletons. The specimen was peripheral blood. This chain uses TRBV19 with TRBJ2-7; 13 positions agree with TRBD2. The TCR comes from a man aged 60 to 75 with active COVID-19. The CDR3 DNA is TGTGCCAGTAGTGGAACTAGCGGGAGGGCCTCGACCGAGCAGTACTTC. Its protein is CASSGTSGRASTEQYF.